The source of this TCR beta chain is a study of shared clonotypes between healthy human individuals (dated by TCRdb to about 2020). Regarding the study in general: The cohort comprised a couple of women and a few men aged 18 to 49 years. To estimate repertoire size and how much clonotypes are shared between individuals, the study performed deep sequencing of blood TCR repertoires from roughly five healthy adults. For each donor, CD4 naive and CD4 memory were each given three plates, CD8 naive was given two plates, and CD8 memory was given one plate. Per donor, leukapheresis produced somewhere between about 0.94 and 9.5 billion PBMCs. Different laboratories and diverse techniques were used to prepare libraries and sequence TCR repertoires, to increase sequencing depth and limit assay-specific biases. Study-level results and caveats: Rarefaction of sorted-subset datasets indicated incomplete sequencing despite the large sequencing depth. Sampling was restricted to blood, and TCR repertoires in tissue are likely to differ from TCR repertoires in blood. Naive subsets generally had larger estimated clonotype richness than memory subsets. Sharing across a few donors was observed for about 5% of naive CD4, 3.5% of naive CD8, 2% to 2.5% of memory CD4, and about 0.39% of memory CD8 clonotypes. Pairwise subsampling indicated that sequencing depth was expected to affect the degree of clonotype sharing among donors. The genetic and exposure-history diversity represented was limited by the small number of donors. Compared with non-shared clonotypes, clonotypes shared by all four sorted-subset donors had higher generation probabilities.

Healthy HIV-negative adults with no recently reported acute infections or vaccinations were included as donors. All donors were Caucasian adults living in Nashville, Tennessee, USA. CD4+ T cells were enriched through magnetic negative selection, after which naive cells were positively selected on CD45RA and the remaining negative fraction served as the memory subset. Blood was collected by leukapheresis, and PBMCs were isolated by Ficoll-Histopaque density gradient centrifugation and then cryopreserved in liquid nitrogen vapor phase. Analytical flow cytometry was used to check the purity and quantity of each magnetically sorted T cell population. Each sorted fraction had its genomic DNA isolated and then quantified by UV absorbance on a Nanodrop 2000c. V is reduced by 4 bases and J by 4 bases, leaving a spacing of 14 bases between them. CDR1 and CDR2 are read off the germline V gene (reference sequence) as SGHNT and YYREEE. Counted from cysteine to phenylalanine, this CDR3 has 14 amino acids. Left in the record is the CDR3 DNA by itself, 42 bases read in frame from the first base.

TCR CDR3 regions were amplified from genomic DNA by multiplex PCR using the deep immunoSEQ assay. For each cell subset, the extracted genomic DNA was distributed evenly across all wells of several immunoSEQ 96-well plates, and each plate served as one replicate. For sorted subsets, each replicate PCR was loaded with 150 to 250 ng genomic DNA, equivalent to 30,000 or so T cell genomes. Purified libraries were quantified with a Qubit 3.0 fluorometer, sized on a Bioanalyzer 2100, and re-quantified with the KAPA Library Quantification kit. A separate single-read 150-cycle Illumina NextSeq 550 flow cell was used to sequence each immunoSEQ 96-well plate. As for the original processing: Because the immunoSEQ output held only junctional sequences and lacked quality scores, the filtering could not match the filtering applied to full-length reads. To assign V/J genes and CDR3, sequences were annotated using PyIR, a Python wrapper for IgBLAST v1.9, with IMGT germline references. Any read was removed if the V/J assignment was weak (E-value above 1e-6), the CDR3 was missing, or the read contained stop codons, out-of-frame junctions, or ambiguous translated residues. V3J clonotypes were defined by identical inferred V gene, J gene, and CDR3 amino acid sequence. Percentage overlap between repertoires was computed as shared unique clonotypes divided by the size of the smaller repertoire. RTK rarefaction, the Chao1 estimator, and Recon v2.1 estimates of unobserved clonotypes were used to assess repertoire richness. For all TCRbeta clonotypes obtained by the gDNA method from several donors, generation probabilities were computed with OLGA. TCRdb mirrors the immuneACCESS table, restricted to in-frame sequences. Some clones are absent from its copies; in checked studies, under half trace to an unresolved V gene, and the reason for the others is unknown. That table furnishes V, J and clone size, whereas the DNA furnished D and trimming. The sample records 1.4 million or so clones, approximately 98.5% of which are singletons. The top ten clones comprise approximately 0.4% of the sample.

Concerning this clone itself: No antigen is known for it. No base qualities exist here, and no much larger clone lies one base off it.

The chain was built from TRBV5-4 and TRBJ2-5; possibly the D gene is TRBD1, per 6 matching bases. Sequencing was carried out using naive CD4+ T cells sorted from blood. The intended sense of this specimen's cell subset or site label: CD45RA+ positively selected. This clonotype originated in a young man in good health. The CDR3 protein sequence reads: CASSEGHGLETQYF. The DNA is as follows: TGTGCCAGCAGCGAGGGACACGGATTAGAGACCCAGTACTTC.